This T cell receptor (beta chain) was identified in a study of cytomegalovirus exposure and HLA in healthy donors. Use of 60 Vbeta and 13 Jbeta primers characterized the PCR. Assay: immunoSEQ multiplex PCR; the TCRdb copy retains only in-frame clones and omits some. Among about 140,000 clones, approximately 82% were seen once, and the ten largest hold around 1.9%. Study-level findings and limits: From TCR beta sequences, most subjects' HLA-A and HLA-B alleles were reportedly predicted accurately. Reported performance of the classifier showed diagnosis of cytomegalovirus status with high specificity and sensitivity.

As to this clone: Antigen: not known.

Germline CDR1 ENHRY, CDR2 SYGVKD. The CDR3 consists of 15 residues. V lost 10 bases to trimming and J lost 3 bases; unmatched junction nucleotides: 11. Sequences were obtained from PBMCs. The chain combines TRBV10-3 with TRBJ2-4; 8 positions agree with TRBD2. The sequence derives from a woman aged 40 to 50 in good health and CMV-seronegative. CDR3 in amino acids: CATRGGREIKNIQYF. The CDR3 DNA is TGTGCCACTCGGGGGGGACGGGAGATCAAAAACATTCAGTACTTC.